These 8 T cell receptor delta chains share one sample of origin, sequenced in a study of gamma-delta T cells after stem cell transplantation. TCRdb processed the RT-PCR reads again with the CATT caller. The sample shows about 1,000 delta-chain clones, more than 1% of them seen only once. The sample taken for sequencing was gamma-delta T cells. The origin of the receptors is a human donor. It is not recorded whose cells these are; they may come from a transplant donor.

This clone is judged large (0.1 to 1%). This chain joins TRDV2 and TRDJ1; maybe TRDD3 (5 bases). The germline gives CDR1 GEAIGNYY, CDR2 EKD. The V gene lost 5 bases and the J gene lost 0 bases, with 15 bases spanning the gap. The CDR3 runs to 15 residues. The CDR3 DNA sequence: TGTGCCTGTGTAGCCCTGGGAGGACACACCGATAAACTCATCTTT. This gives the protein CACVALGGHTDKLIF.

For this clone: This likely traces to a read error, being one base from a far larger clone. The chain combines TRDV2 with TRDJ3; 8 bases agree with TRDD3. This CDR3 comprises 21 residues. Germline values: CDR1 GEAIGNYY, CDR2 EKD. In DNA form, the CDR3 reads TGTGCCTCTGACACCGGAGGCCTGGGGGACCCTAGCTCCTGGGACACCCGACAGATGTTTTTC. Translated: CASDTGGLGDPSSWDTRQMFF.

The rearrangement joins TRDV3 to TRDJ1; a possible D gene is TRDD3 (6 bases). The V gene's germline CDR1 is TVYSNPD and CDR2 GDNSRS (reference sequence). CDR3 size: 15 residues. Trimming removed 5 bases at V and 1 base at J, with 20 bases between. In DNA form, the CDR3 reads TGTGCCCAACGTCTGGGGTTCGGGCTCACCGATAAACTCATCTTT. As protein: CAQRLGFGLTDKLIF.

This clone was detected only a few times. The gene calls are TRDV1 and TRDJ1; 8 nucleotides align to TRDD3. Germline CDR1 and CDR2: TSWWSYY and QGS. There are 18 residues in the CDR3. V gave up 2 bases and J gave up 3 bases; unmatched junction bases: 14. DNA of the CDR3: TGTGCTCTTGGGGAATTTACTGGGGGCCGCGGGGGGGCCGATAAACTCATCTTT. Translated: CALGEFTGGRGGADKLIF.

As for this clone: This DNA's translation differs at residue 7 from TCRdb's protein, which comes from a much larger clone; a read error is likely, and the protein shown is translated from the DNA. The chain's CDR3 is CACDTARPSFPRGLIF. The CDR3 bases are TGTGCCTGTGACACCGCGAGGCCTTCGTTCCCTCGTGGACTCATCTTT. The chain recombines TRDV2 with TRDJ1; the D gene is possibly TRDD2 (5 bases). Looked up from germline, CDR1 is GEAIGNYY and CDR2 is EKD. The CDR3 loop spans 16 amino acids. The V end was cut by 0 bases, the J end by 10 bases, with 23 bases between.

To note about this clone: It differs at one base from a far larger clone, so likely a read error. Additional DNA sequences in this sample encode the identical CDR3. The CDR3 spells CACDTSGGYARSSWDTRQMFF. The CDR3, as DNA: TGTGCCTGTGACACGTCTGGGGGATATGCCCGAAGCTCCTGGGACACCCGACAGATGTTTTTC. V is TRDV2 and J is TRDJ3; 10 positions agree with TRDD3. CDR1 GEAIGNYY and CDR2 EKD come from the germline V gene. The trim removed 1 base at V and 0 bases at J, leaving 11 bases unmatched. This CDR3 is built from 21 residues.

This clone is hyperexpanded (1% or more) in the sample. At the DNA level, this CDR3 is encoded by other sequences in the same sample as well. The chain is built from TRDV2 and TRDJ1; the match to TRDD3 covers 9 bases. Unmatched junction bases numbered 9, after V lost 7 bases and J lost 1 base. Germline V gene lookup returns CDR1 GEAIGNYY and CDR2 EKD. This CDR3 has 15 residues. CDR3 in DNA: TGTGCCTGCATGGCCTTGGGGGATAGCACCGATAAACTCATCTTT. Translated: CACMALGDSTDKLIF.

This clone rates as hyperexpanded. The same CDR3 also results from other DNA sequences found in this sample. The rearrangement uses TRDV2 and TRDJ1, with TRDD3 matching over 10 bases. Germline V gives CDR1 GEAIGNYY, CDR2 EKD. V gave up 0 bases and J gave up 1 base; unmatched junction bases: 10. The CDR3 runs to 18 residues. CDR3 sequence: CACDTLSVLGDATDKLIF. The CDR3 DNA sequence: TGTGCCTGTGACACCCTGTCCGTACTGGGGGATGCCACCGATAAACTCATCTTT.